The 7 T cell receptor beta chains listed next were all sequenced from one sample in a study of blood T cell repertoires in COVID-19. Only in-frame clones appear in the TCRdb table, and some are missing; sequencing was by immunoSEQ multiplex PCR. The table has tens of thousands of clones, roughly 91% seen once. The source material was peripheral blood. The receptors stem from a man aged 45 to 65 with COVID-19, enrolled during active disease.

The sample holds one count of this clone. The rearrangement links TRBV28 to TRBJ2-2, with D possibly TRBD2 on 6 matching bases. Germline V CDR1 and CDR2: MDHEN, SYDVKM. The CDR3 is made up of 16 amino acids. V lost 5 bases and J lost 7, with 20 bases in between. DNA for the CDR3: TGTGCCAGCAGTCGCCACTCGTGGGAGGAAGACGGGGAGCTGTTTTTT. Amino acid sequence: CASSRHSWEEDGELFF.

The V and J genes are TRBV7-7 and TRBJ2-1; 7 nucleotides line up with TRBD1. The V gene end was trimmed by 2 bases and the J gene end by 6 bases; junction bases not matched to a gene: 7. Germline CDR1 and CDR2: SSHAT and FNYEAQ (reference sequence). The CDR3 totals 15 residues. The CDR3 sequence is CASSLQETGVNEQFF. CDR3 sequence (DNA): TGTGCCAGCAGCTTACAGGAAACAGGGGTCAATGAGCAGTTCTTC.

V gene TRBV19 combines with J gene TRBJ2-5, with a weak D call TRBD2 (5 bases). V lost 4 bases, J lost 5 bases, and 11 bases lay in between. In germline, CDR1 is LNHDA, CDR2 SQIVND (reference sequence). CDR3 length equals 13 residues. Here the CDR3 reads CASSTTSGETQYF. The DNA for the CDR3 is TGTGCCAGTAGTACCACTAGTGGGGAGACCCAGTACTTC.

The rearrangement links TRBV24-1 to TRBJ2-5; D ambiguous. The V gene lost 9 bases and the J gene lost 0 bases, with 4 bases spanning the gap. Germline values: CDR1 KGHDR, CDR2 SFDVKD. This CDR3 contains 11 residues. CDR3 in DNA: TGTGCCACCCGGTACCAAGAGACCCAGTACTTC. Residues: CATRYQETQYF.

A remark on this clone: Other DNA sequences in the same sample also yield this CDR3. This sequence joins TRBV5-4 and TRBJ1-5; tentative D call: TRBD1 (6 bases). V shed 2 bases and J shed 1 base, with 7 bases lying between them. The germline V gene encodes CDR1 SGHNT and CDR2 YYREEE (reference sequence). CDR3 length: 14 residues. This chain's CDR3 is CASSFDRSNQPQHF. CDR3 sequence (DNA): TGTGCCAGCAGCTTTGACAGGAGCAATCAGCCCCAGCATTTT.

A single count supports this clone. This chain links TRBV12-3 or TRBV12-4 with TRBJ2-2, with D maybe TRBD2 (5 bases). The CDR3 covers 12 residues. Trimming removed 6 bases at V and 7 bases at J, with 9 bases between. In DNA form, the CDR3 reads TGTGCCAGCAGCCTCGGGGTCGGGGAGCTGTTTTTT. Its protein product is CASSLGVGELFF.

The rearrangement links TRBV4-3 to TRBJ2-2; D uncertain. The CDR3 has 14 residues. V was trimmed by 4 bases and J by 3 bases, leaving 9 bases between them. Looked up from germline, CDR1 is LGHNA and CDR2 is YSLEER. The CDR3 coding sequence is TGCGCCAGCAGCCTCGGGTCTTACACCGGGGAGCTGTTTTTT. Encoded protein: CASSLGSYTGELFF.